The 10 T cell receptor beta chains in this list originate from one sample, sequenced in a study of blood T cell repertoires in COVID-19. Only in-frame clones appear in the TCRdb table, and some are missing; sequencing was by immunoSEQ multiplex PCR. The sample contains some 170,000 clones, about four fifths of which appear only once. Sequencing used peripheral blood. The receptor set was obtained from a woman aged 70-85 years with acute or convalescent COVID-19.

The rearrangement uses TRBV21-1 and TRBJ2-4; the table's TRBD1 call for D was not verified on the DNA. TRBV21-1 is a known pseudogene. CDR3 length equals 21 residues. This CDR3 reads CASSKELVLSFGAETTNIQYF. The CDR3 nucleotides read TGTGCCAGCAGCAAAGAATTGGTACTCAGCTTTGGGGCGGAAACAACAAACATTCAGTACTTC.

The chain uses TRBV11-2 and TRBJ1-3, with a weak D call TRBD1 (5 bases). Looked up from germline, CDR1 is SGHAT and CDR2 is FQNNGV. Trimming stripped 6 bases from V and 8 bases from J, with 23 bases between. The CDR3 runs to 16 residues. CDR3 residues: CASRLLGAAIQDTIYF. The CDR3 nucleotides are TGTGCCAGCAGGCTCCTTGGGGCAGCCATCCAGGACACCATATATTTT.

The chain recombines TRBV5-4 with TRBJ2-5, with 11 bases fitting TRBD1. Germline V gives CDR1 SGHNT, CDR2 YYREEE (reference sequence). Trimming at V came to 5 bases and at J to 3 bases, leaving 9 bases not matched to a gene. The CDR3 is 16 amino acids. CDR3 amino acids: CASSILGTGGKETQYF. CDR3 DNA: TGTGCCAGCAGTATCTTAGGGACAGGGGGAAAAGAGACCCAGTACTTC.

The chain carries TRBV7-2 and TRBJ2-7; 7 positions match TRBD2. Germline V gene lookup returns CDR1 SGHTA and CDR2 FQGNSA. The CDR3 has 15 residues. The J segment lost 3 bases and the V segment lost 7 bases, leaving 12 bases of the junction unmatched. CDR3 amino acids: CASTPHAPSGYEQYF. CDR3 sequence (DNA): TGTGCCAGCACCCCGCACGCGCCTAGCGGCTACGAGCAGTACTTC.

V gene TRBV28 combines with J gene TRBJ1-2; 9 bases are a match to TRBD1. CDR1 MDHEN and CDR2 SYDVKM come from the germline V gene. J was trimmed by 5 bases and V by 2 bases; bases with no gene match: 6. This CDR3 has 15 residues. The CDR3 sequence is CASSLGTGFFYGYTF. In DNA form, the CDR3 reads TGTGCCAGCAGTTTAGGGACAGGGTTCTTTTATGGCTACACCTTC.

The rearrangement links TRBV9 to TRBJ2-3; 9 bases align to TRBD1. J lost 5 bases, V lost 4 bases, and 11 bases had no gene match. Germline values: CDR1 SGDLS, CDR2 YYNGEE. The CDR3 length is 16 residues. This chain's CDR3 is CASSPLGGQGKDTQYF. In nucleotides, the CDR3 is TGTGCCAGCAGCCCTCTGGGGGGACAGGGAAAAGATACGCAGTATTTT.

The CDR3 nucleotides read TGTGCCAGCTCACCGCGAGGCCCGAACACTGAAGCTTTCTTT. Translation: CASSPRGPNTEAFF. This chain uses TRBV18 with TRBJ1-1; unclear D gene. V was shortened by 3 bases and J by 1 base, with 9 bases between the two germline ends. Germline V gene lookup returns CDR1 KGHSH and CDR2 LQKENI. The length of the CDR3 is 14 residues.

The V gene is TRBV25-1, the J gene TRBJ2-1; TRBD2 matches 13 bases. CDR3 length equals 14 residues. Germline assignment: CDR1 MGHDK and CDR2 SYGVNS. V trimming: 7 bases; J trimming: 8 bases; junction bases outside the gene matches: 5. CDR3 in DNA: TGTGCCAGCATCGGGACTAGCGGGATAGATGAGCAGTTCTTC. Residues: CASIGTSGIDEQFF.

The CDR3 region is CASSYSTPGGTEAFF. DNA for the CDR3: TGTGCCAGCAGTTACTCCACTCCGGGGGGCACTGAAGCTTTCTTT. The chain recombines TRBV6-5 with TRBJ1-1, with D possibly matching TRBD1 (5 bases). The CDR3 runs to 15 residues. Trimming left V 0 bases short and J 4 bases short, with 12 bases between. Germline assignment: CDR1 MNHEY and CDR2 SVGAGI.

The count of this clone is one. The chain uses TRBV1 and TRBJ2-1; the D call TRBD2 from the table was never checked on the DNA. TRBV1 is a known pseudogene. The CDR3 spans 22 residues. In DNA, the CDR3 is TGCACCAGCAGCCAAGACAAAGGACCGGGAATTTCCCTCAACGGGCCTAACAATGAGCAGTTCTTC. Protein product: CTSSQDKGPGISLNGPNNEQFF.